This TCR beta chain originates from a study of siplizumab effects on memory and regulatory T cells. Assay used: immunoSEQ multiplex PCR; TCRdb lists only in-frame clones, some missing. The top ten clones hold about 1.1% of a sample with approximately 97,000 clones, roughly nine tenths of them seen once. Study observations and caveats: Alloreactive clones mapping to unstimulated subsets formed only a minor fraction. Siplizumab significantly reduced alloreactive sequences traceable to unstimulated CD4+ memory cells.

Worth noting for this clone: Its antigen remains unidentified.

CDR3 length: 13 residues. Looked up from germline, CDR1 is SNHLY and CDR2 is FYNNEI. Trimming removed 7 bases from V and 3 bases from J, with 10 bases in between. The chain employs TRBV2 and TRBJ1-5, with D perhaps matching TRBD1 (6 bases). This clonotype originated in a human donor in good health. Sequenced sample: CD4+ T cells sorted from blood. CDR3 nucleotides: TGTGCCAGCAAAGGACAGCCCAATCAGCCCCAGCATTTT. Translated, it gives CASKGQPNQPQHF.